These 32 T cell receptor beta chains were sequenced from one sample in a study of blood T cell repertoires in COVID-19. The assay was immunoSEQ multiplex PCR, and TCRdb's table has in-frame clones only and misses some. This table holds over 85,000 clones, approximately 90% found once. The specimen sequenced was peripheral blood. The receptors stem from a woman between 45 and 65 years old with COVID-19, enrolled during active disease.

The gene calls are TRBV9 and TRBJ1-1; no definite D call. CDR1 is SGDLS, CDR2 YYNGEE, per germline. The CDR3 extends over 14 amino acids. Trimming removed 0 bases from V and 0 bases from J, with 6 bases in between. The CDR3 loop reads CASSVDPMNTEAFF. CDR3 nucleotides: TGTGCCAGCAGCGTAGATCCTATGAACACTGAAGCTTTCTTT. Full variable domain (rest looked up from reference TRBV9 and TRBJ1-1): DSGVTQTPKHLITATGQRVTLRCSPRSGDLSVYWYQQSLDQGLQFLIQYYNGEERAKGNILERFSAQQFPDLHSELNLSSLELGDSALYFCASSVDPMNTEAFFGQGTRLTVV.

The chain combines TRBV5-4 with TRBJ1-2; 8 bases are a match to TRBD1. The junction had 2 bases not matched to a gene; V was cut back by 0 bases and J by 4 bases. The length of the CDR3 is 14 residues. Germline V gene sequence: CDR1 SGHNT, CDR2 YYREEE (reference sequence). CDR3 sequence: CASSLETGAYGYTF. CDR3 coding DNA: TGTGCCAGCAGCTTGGAGACAGGGGCCTATGGCTACACCTTC.

The CDR3 region is CASTSTAGCRVYEQYF. In nucleotides, the CDR3 is TGTGCCAGCACCTCCACGGCAGGCTGTCGAGTCTACGAGCAGTACTTC. The chain is built from TRBV21-1 and TRBJ2-7; the table's D call, TRBD1, has no DNA check behind it. TRBV21-1 is noted as a pseudogene. The CDR3 is made up of 16 amino acids.

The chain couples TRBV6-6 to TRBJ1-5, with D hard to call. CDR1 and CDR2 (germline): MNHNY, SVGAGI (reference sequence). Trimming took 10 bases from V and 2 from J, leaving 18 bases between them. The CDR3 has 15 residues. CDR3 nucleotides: TGTGCCAATCCGGGAACGTACCGGGGCAATCAGCCCCAGCATTTT. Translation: CANPGTYRGNQPQHF.

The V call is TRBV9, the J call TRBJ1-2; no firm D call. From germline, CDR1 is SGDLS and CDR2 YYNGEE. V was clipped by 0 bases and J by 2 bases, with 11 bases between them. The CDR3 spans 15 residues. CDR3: CASSVEAGTNYGYTF. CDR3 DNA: TGTGCCAGCAGCGTAGAAGCGGGCACAAACTATGGCTACACCTTC.

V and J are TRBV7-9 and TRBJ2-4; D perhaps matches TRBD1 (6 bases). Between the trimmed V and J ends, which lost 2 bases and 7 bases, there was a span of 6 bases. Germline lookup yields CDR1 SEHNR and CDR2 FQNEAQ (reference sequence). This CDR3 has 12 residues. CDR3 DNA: TGTGCCAGCAGCTTAAGGGGGAACATTCAGTACTTC. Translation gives CASSLRGNIQYF.

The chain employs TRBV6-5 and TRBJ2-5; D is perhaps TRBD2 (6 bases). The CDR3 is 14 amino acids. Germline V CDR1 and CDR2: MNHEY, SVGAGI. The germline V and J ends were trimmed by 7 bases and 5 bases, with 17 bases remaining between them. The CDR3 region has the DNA TGTGCCAGCACCGGAGCGGGCCCGGGGGAGACCCAGTACTTC. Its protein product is CASTGAGPGETQYF.

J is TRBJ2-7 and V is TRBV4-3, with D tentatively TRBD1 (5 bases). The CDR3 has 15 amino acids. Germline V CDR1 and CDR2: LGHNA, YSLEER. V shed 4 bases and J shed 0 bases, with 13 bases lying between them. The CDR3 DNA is TGCGCCAGCAGCCCGCAGACAGCGATCTCCTACGAGCAGTACTTC. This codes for CASSPQTAISYEQYF.

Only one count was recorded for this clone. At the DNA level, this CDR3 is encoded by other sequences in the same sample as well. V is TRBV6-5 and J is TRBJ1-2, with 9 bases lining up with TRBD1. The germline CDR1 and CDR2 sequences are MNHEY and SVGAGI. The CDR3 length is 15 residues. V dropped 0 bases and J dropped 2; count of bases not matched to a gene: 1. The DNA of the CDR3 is TGTGCCAGCAGTTACTCTGGACAGGGGAACTATGGCTACACCTTC. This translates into CASSYSGQGNYGYTF.

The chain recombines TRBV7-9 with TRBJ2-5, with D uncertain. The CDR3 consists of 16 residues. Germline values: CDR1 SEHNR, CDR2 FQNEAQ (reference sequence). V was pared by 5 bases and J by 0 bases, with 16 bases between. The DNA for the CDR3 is TGTGCCAGCAGCAGCAACCCCATTTTAAACCAAGAGACCCAGTACTTC. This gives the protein CASSSNPILNQETQYF.

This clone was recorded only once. This chain's CDR3 is CAISARNTGELFF. The CDR3, as DNA: TGTGCCATCAGTGCTCGGAACACCGGGGAGCTGTTTTTT. The chain couples TRBV10-3 to TRBJ2-2; D ambiguous. This CDR3 region has 13 residues. Germline loops: CDR1 ENHRY, CDR2 SYGVKD. V gave up 4 bases and J gave up 1 base, with 4 bases separating them.

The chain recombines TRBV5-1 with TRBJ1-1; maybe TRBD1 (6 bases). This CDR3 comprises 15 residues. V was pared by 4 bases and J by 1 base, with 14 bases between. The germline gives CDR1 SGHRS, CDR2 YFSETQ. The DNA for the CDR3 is TGCGCCAGCAGCATAACCGGGACAACGAACACTGAAGCTTTCTTT. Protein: CASSITGTTNTEAFF.

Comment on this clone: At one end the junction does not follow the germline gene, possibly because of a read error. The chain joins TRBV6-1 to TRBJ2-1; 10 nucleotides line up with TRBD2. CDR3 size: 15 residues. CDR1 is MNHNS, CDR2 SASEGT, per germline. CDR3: CASREAGGLNNEQFF. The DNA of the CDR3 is TGTGCCAGCAGAGAAGCGGGGGGGCTTAACAATGAGCAGTTCTTC.

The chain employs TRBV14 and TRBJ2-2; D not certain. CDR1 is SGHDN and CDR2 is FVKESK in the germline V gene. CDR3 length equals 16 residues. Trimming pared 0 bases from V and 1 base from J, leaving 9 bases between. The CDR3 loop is CASSQDSSLNTGELFF. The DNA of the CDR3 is TGTGCCAGCAGCCAAGATTCCTCCCTGAACACCGGGGAGCTGTTTTTT.

In nucleotides, the CDR3 is TGTGCCAGCAGTCTACAAAAGGAGTCCGGAGAACTGTTTTTT. Its translation is CASSLQKESGELFF. V and J are TRBV27 and TRBJ1-4, with D uncertain. The germline V gene has CDR1 MNHEY and CDR2 SMNVEV (reference sequence). The length of the CDR3 is 14 residues. V dropped 5 bases and J dropped 12 bases, with 19 bases sitting between them.

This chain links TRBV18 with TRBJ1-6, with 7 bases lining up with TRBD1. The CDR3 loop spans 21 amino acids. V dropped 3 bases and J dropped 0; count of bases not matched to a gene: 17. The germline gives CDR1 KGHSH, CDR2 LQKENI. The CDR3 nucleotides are TGTGCCAGCTCACCCAACCCCGGGACAGTAAAACTTAGCTCCTATAATTCACCCCTCCACTTT. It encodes CASSPNPGTVKLSSYNSPLHF.

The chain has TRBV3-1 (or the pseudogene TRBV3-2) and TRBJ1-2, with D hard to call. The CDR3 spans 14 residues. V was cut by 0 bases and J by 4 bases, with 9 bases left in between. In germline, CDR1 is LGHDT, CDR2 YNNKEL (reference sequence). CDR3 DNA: TGTGCCAGCAGCCAAGAGGTAGTTACCTATGGCTACACCTTC. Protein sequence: CASSQEVVTYGYTF.

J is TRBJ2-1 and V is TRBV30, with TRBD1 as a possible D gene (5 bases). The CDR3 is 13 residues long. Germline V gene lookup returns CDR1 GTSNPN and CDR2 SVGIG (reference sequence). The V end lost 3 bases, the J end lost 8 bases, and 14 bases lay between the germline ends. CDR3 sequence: CAWSHQGLDEQFF. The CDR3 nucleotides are TGTGCCTGGAGCCACCAGGGTTTGGATGAGCAGTTCTTC.

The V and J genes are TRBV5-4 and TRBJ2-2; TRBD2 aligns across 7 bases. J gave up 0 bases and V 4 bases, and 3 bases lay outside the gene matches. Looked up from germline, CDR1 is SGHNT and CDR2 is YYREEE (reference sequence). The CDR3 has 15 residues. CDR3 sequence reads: CASSPSGTNTGELFF. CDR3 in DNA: TGTGCCAGCAGCCCGAGCGGGACGAACACCGGGGAGCTGTTTTTT.

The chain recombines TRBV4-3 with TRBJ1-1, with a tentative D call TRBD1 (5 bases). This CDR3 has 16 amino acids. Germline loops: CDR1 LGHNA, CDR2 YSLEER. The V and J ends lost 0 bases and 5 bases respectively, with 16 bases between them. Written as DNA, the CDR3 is TGCGCCAGCAGCCAAGATTCCAGGGCCCCAGGGACTGAAGCTTTCTTT. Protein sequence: CASSQDSRAPGTEAFF.

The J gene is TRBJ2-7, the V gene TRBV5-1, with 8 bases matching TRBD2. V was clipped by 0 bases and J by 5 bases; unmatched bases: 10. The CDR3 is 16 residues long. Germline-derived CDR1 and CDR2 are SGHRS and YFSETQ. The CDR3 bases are TGCGCCAGCAGCTTGGACCCCTGGGCGGGGGGCCACGAGCAGTACTTC. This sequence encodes CASSLDPWAGGHEQYF. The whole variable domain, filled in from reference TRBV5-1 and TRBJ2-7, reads KAGVTQTPRYLIKTRGQQVTLSCSPISGHRSVSWYQQTPGQGLQFLFEYFSETQRNKGNFPGRFSGRQFSNSRSEMNVSTLELGDSALYLCASSLDPWAGGHEQYFGPGTRLTVT.

The CDR3 coding sequence is TGTGCCATCAGTGAGAGGGGGACAGGGGAGTCCGGGGAGCTGTTTTTT. Its translation is CAISERGTGESGELFF. V is TRBV10-3 and J is TRBJ2-2; 10 bases are a match to TRBD1. Germline V lookup: CDR1 ENHRY, CDR2 SYGVKD. The ends lost 2 bases at V and 6 bases at J; junction bases unmatched: 6. The CDR3 extends over 16 amino acids.

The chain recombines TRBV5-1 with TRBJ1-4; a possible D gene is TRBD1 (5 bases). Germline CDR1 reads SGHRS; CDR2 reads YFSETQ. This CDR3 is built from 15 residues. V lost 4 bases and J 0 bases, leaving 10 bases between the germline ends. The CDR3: CASSGTGSTNEKLFF. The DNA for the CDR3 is TGCGCCAGCAGCGGTACAGGATCAACTAATGAAAAACTGTTTTTT.

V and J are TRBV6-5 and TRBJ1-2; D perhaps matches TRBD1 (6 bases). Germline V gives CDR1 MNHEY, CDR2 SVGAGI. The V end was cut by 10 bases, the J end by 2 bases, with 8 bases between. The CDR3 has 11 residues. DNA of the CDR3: TGTGCCACAGGGGCGAACTATGGCTACACCTTC. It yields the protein CATGANYGYTF.

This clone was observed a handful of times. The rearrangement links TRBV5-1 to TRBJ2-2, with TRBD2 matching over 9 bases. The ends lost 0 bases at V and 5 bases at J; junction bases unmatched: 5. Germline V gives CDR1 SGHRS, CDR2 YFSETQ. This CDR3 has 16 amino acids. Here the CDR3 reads CASSLAGGGATGELFF. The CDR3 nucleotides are TGCGCCAGCAGCTTGGCTGGCGGGGGGGCGACCGGGGAGCTGTTTTTT.

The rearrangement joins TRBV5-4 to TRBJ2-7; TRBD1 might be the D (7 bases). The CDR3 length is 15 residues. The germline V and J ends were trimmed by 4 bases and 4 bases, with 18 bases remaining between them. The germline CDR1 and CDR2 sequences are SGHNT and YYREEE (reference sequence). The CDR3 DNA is TGTGCCAGCAGCCAAGGAGGGACAGCCGCTTACGAGCAGTACTTC. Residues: CASSQGGTAAYEQYF.

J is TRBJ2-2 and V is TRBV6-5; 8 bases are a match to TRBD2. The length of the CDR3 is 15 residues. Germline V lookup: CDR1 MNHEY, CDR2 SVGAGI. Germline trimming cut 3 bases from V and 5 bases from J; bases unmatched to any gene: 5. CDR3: CASSYFGGGTGELFF. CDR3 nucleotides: TGTGCCAGCAGTTATTTCGGGGGGGGAACCGGGGAGCTGTTTTTT.

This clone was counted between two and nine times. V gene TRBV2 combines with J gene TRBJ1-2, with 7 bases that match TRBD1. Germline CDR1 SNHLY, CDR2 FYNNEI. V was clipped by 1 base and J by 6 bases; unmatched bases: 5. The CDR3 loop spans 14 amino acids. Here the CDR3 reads CASSEVSGQDGYTF. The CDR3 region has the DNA TGTGCCAGCAGTGAAGTCTCCGGACAGGATGGCTACACCTTC. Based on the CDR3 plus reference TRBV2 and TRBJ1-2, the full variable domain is EPEVTQTPSHQVTQMGQEVILRCVPISNHLYFYWYRQILGQKVEFLVSFYNNEISEKSEIFDDQFSVERPDGSNFTLKIRSTKLEDSAMYFCASSEVSGQDGYTFGSGTRLTVV.

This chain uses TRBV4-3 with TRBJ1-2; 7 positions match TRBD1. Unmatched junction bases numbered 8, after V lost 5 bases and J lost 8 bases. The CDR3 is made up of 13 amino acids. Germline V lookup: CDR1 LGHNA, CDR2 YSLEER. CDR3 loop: CASSIGAGGGYTF. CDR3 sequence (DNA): TGCGCCAGCAGCATAGGGGCAGGGGGAGGCTACACCTTC.

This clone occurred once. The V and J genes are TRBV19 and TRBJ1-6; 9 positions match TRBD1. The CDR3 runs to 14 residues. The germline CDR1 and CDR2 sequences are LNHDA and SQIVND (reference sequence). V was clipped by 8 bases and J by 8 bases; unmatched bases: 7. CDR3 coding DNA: TGTGCCAGTGGGAGACAGGGGGTTCATTCACCCCTCCACTTT. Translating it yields CASGRQGVHSPLHF.

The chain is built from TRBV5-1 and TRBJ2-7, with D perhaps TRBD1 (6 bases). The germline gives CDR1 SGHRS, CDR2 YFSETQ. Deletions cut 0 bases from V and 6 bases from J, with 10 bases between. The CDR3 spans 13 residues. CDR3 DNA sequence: TGCGCCAGCAGCTTGGATCAGGGGTTCGAGCAGTACTTC. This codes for CASSLDQGFEQYF.

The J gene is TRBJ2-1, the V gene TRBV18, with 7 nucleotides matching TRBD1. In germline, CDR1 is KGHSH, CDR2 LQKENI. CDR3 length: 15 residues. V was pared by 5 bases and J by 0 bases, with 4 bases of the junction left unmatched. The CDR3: CASSATGDSYNEQFF. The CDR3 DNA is TGTGCCAGCTCAGCTACAGGGGACTCCTACAATGAGCAGTTCTTC.